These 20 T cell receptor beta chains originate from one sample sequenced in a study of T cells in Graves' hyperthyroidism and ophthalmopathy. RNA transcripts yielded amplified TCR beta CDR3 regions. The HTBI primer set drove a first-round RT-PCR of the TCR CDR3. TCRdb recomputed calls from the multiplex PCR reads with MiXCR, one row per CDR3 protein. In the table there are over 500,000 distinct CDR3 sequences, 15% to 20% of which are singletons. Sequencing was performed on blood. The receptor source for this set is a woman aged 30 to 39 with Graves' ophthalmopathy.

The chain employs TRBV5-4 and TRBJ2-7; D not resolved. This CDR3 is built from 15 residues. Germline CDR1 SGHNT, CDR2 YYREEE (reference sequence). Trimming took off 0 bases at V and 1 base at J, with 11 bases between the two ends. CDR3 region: CASSLEVSRSYEQYF. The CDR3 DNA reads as TGTGCCAGCAGCTTGGAGGTATCCAGGTCCTACGAGCAGTACTTC.

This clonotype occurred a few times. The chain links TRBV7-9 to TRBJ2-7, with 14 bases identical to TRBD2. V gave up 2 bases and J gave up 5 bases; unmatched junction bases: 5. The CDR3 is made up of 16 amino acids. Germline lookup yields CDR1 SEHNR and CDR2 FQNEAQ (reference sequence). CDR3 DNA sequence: TGTGCCAGCAGCTTATGGGGGACTAGCGGGAGTGACGAGCAGTACTTC. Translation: CASSLWGTSGSDEQYF. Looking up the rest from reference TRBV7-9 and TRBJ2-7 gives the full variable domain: DTGVSQNPRHKITKRGQNVTFRCDPISEHNRLYWYRQTLGQGPEFLTYFQNEAQLEKSRLLSDRFSAERPKGSFSTLEIQRTEQGDSAMYLCASSLWGTSGSDEQYFGPGTRLTVT.

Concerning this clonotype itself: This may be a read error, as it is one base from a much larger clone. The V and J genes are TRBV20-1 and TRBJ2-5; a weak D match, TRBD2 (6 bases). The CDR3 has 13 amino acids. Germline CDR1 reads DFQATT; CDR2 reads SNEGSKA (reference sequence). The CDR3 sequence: CSARDAGTETQHF. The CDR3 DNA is TGCAGTGCTAGAGATGCGGGAACGGAGACCCAGCACTTC.

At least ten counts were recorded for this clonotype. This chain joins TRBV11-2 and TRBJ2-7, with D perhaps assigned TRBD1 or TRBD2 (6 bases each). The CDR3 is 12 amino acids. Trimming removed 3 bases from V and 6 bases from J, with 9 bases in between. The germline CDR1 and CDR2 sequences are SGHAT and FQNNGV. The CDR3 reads CASSFGGREQYF. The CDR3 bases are TGTGCCAGCAGCTTCGGGGGCCGCGAGCAGTACTTC.

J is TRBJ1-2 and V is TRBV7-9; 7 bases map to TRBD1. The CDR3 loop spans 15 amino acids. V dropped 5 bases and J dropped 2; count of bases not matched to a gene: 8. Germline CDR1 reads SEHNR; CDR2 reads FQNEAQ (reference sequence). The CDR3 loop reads CASSQRTGENYGYTF. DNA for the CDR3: TGTGCCAGCAGCCAGAGGACAGGAGAGAACTATGGCTACACCTTC.

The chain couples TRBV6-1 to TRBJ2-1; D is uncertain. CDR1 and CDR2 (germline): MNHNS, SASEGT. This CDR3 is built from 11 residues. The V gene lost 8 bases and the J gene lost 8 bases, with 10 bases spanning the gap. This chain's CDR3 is CASQNRYEQFF. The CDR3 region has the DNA TGTGCCAGCCAGAATCGGTATGAGCAGTTCTTC.

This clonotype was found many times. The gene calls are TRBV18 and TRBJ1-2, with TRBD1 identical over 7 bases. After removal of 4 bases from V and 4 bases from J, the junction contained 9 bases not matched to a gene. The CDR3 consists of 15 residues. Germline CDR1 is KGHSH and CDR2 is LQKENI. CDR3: CASSRETGDSYGYTF. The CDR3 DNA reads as TGTGCCAGCTCACGCGAAACAGGGGACTCCTATGGCTACACCTTC.

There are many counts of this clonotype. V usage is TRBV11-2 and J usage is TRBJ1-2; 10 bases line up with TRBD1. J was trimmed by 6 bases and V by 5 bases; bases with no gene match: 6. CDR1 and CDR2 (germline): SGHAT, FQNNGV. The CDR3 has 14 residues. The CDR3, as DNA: TGTGCCAGCAGCGCCCGACAGGGGGCTCATGGCTACACCTTC. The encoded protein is CASSARQGAHGYTF.

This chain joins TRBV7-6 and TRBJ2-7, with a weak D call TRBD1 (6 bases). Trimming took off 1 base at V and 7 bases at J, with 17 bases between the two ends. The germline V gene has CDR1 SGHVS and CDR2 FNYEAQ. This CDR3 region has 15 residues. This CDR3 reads CASSLGGTPTKEQYF. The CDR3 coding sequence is TGTGCCAGCAGCTTAGGTGGGACACCTACTAAGGAGCAGTACTTC.

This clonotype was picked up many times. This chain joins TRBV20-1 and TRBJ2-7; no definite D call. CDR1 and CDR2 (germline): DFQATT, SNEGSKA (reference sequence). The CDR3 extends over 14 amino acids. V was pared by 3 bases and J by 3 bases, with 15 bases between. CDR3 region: CSASDQPPIYEQYF. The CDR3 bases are TGCAGTGCTAGTGATCAACCCCCTATCTACGAGCAGTACTTC.

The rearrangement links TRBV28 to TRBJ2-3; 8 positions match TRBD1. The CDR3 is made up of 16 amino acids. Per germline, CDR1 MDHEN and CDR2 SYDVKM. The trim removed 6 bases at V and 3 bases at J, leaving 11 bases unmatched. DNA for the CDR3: TGTGCCAGCAGGACGGAACAGGGGGTTAAGACAGATACGCAGTATTTT. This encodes CASRTEQGVKTDTQYF.

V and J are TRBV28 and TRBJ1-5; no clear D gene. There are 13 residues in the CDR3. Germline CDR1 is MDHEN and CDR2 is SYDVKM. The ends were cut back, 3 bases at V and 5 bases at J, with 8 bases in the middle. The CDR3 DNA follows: TGTGCCAGCAGTTTGCAGATATATCAGCCCCAGCATTTT. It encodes CASSLQIYQPQHF.

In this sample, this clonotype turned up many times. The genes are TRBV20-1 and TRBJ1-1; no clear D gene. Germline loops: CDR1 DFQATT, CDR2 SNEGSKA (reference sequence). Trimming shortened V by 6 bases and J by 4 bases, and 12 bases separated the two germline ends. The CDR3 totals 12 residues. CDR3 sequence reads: CSAVPGATEAFF. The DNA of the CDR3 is TGCAGTGCGGTCCCGGGCGCCACTGAAGCTTTCTTT.

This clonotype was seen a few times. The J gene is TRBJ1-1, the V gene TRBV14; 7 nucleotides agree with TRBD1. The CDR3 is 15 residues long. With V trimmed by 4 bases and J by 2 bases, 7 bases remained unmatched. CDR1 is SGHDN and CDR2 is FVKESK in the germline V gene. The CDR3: CASSRPGTDNTEAFF. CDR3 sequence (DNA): TGTGCCAGCAGCCGCCCCGGGACAGATAACACTGAAGCTTTCTTT.

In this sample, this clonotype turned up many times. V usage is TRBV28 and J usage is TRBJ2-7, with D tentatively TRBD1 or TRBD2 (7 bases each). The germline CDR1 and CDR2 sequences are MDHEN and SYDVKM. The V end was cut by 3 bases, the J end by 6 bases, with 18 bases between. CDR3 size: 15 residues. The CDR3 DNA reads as TGTGCCAGCAGTTTCGGCCAGGGACAGCGGGGCGAGCAGTACTTC. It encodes CASSFGQGQRGEQYF.

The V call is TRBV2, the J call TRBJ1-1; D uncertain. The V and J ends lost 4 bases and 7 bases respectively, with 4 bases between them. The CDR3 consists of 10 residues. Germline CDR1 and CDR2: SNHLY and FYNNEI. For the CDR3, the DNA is TGTGCCAGCAGTGTGGATGAAGCTTTCTTT. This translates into CASSVDEAFF. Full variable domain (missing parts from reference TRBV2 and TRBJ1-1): EPEVTQTPSHQVTQMGQEVILRCVPISNHLYFYWYRQILGQKVEFLVSFYNNEISEKSEIFDDQFSVERPDGSNFTLKIRSTKLEDSAMYFCASSVDEAFFGQGTRLTVV.

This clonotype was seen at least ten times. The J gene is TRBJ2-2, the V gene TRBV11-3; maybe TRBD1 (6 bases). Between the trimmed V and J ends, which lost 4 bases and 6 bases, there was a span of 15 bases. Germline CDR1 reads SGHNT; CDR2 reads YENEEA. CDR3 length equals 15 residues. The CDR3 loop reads CASSSNRQVAGELFF. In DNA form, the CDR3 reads TGTGCCAGCAGCTCCAACCGACAGGTCGCCGGGGAGCTGTTTTTT.

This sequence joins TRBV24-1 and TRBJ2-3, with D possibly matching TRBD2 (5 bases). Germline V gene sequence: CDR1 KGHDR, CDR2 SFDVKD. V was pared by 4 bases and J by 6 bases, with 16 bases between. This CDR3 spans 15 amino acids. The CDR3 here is CATSENPGVSDTQYF. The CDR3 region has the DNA TGTGCCACCAGTGAAAATCCCGGGGTCTCGGATACGCAGTATTTT.

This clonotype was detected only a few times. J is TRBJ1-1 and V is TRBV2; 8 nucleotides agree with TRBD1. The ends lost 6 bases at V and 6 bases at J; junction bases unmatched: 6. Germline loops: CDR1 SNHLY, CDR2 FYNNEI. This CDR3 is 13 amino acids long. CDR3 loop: CASRPTGGAEAFF. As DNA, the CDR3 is TGTGCCAGCAGGCCCACAGGGGGGGCTGAAGCTTTCTTT.

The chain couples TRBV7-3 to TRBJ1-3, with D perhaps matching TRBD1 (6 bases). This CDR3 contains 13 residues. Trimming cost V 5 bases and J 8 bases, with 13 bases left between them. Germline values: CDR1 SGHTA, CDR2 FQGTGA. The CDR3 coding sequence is TGTGCCAGCAGCGCCCCAGGGGAAGACACCATATATTTT. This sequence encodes CASSAPGEDTIYF.